Listed here is a single T cell receptor (beta chain). Per the study methods: Amplification from reference gene primers served as the basis for estimated nucleated cell counts. Clones were sequenced by immunoSEQ multiplex PCR, and TCRdb holds only the in-frame ones, with some missing. D and trimming were read from the DNA, whereas the V and J calls and clone size are those reported in that table. The repertoire has around 94,000 clones, almost 80% of them found once; the top ten carry roughly a tenth. The source of the sample is a study of blood T cell repertoires in COVID-19. In the study overall: COVID-19 samples from acute and convalescent phases originated in the United States, Italy and Spain. From T cells, B-cell-depleted T cells, or PBMCs came the material, which was cDNA or gDNA.

The sequenced material came from peripheral blood. This TCR derives from a man aged 55 to 70 with active or convalescent COVID-19.

This CDR3 is CSVPTGMNYGYTF. The CDR3 nucleotides read TGCAGCGTACCGACAGGGATGAACTATGGCTACACCTTC. V gene TRBV29-1 combines with J gene TRBJ1-2, with 7 bases identical to TRBD1. With V trimmed by 6 bases and J by 2 bases, 6 bases remained unmatched. This CDR3 region has 13 residues. Germline loops: CDR1 SQVTM, CDR2 ANQGSEA.